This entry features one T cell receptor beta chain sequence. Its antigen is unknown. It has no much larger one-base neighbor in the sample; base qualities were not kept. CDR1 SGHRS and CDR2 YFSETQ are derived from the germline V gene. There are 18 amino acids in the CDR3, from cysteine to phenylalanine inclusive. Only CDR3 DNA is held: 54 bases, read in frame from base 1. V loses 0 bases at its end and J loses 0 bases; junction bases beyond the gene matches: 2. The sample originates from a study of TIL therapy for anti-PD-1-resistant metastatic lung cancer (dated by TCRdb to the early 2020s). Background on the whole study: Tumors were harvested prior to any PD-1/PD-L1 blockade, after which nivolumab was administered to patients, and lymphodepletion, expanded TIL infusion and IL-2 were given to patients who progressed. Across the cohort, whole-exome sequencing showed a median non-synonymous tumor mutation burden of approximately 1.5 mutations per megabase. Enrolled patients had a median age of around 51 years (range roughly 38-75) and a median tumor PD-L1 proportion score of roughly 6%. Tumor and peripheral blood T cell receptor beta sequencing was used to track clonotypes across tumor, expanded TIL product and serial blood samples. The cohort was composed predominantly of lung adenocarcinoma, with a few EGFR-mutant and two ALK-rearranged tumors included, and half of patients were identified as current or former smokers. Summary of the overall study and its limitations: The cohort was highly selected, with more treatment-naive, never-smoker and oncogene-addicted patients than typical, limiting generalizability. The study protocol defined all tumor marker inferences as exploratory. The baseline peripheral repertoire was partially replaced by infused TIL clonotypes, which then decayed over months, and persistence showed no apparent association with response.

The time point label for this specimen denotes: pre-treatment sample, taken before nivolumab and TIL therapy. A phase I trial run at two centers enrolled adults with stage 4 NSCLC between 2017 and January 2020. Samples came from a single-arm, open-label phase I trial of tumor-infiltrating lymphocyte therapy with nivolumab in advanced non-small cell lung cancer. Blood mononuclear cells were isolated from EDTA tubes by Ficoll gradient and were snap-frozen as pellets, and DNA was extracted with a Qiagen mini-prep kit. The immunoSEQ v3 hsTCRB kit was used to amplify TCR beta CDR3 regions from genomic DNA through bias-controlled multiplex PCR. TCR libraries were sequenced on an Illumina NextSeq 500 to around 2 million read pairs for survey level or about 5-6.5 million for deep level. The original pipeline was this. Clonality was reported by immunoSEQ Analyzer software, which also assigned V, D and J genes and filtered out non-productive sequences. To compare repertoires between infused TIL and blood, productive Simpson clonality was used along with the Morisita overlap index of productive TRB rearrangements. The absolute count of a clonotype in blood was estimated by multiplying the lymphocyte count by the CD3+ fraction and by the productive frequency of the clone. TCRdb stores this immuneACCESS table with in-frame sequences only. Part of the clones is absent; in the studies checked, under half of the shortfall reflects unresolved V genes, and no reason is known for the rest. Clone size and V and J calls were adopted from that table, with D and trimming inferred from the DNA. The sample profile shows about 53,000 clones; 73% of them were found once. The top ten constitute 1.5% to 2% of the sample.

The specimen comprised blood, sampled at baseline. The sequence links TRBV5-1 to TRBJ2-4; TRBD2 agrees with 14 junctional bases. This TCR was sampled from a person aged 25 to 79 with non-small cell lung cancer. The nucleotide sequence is TGCGCCAGCAGCTTGGGACTAGCGGGGGGGCTAGCCAAAAACATTCAGTACTTC. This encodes CASSLGLAGGLAKNIQYF.